This T cell receptor beta chain was recovered during a study of control samples from healthy donors and cancer patients. Profiled with immunoSEQ multiplex PCR; TCRdb holds only in-frame clones, not every one. Of under 200,000 clones in the sample, 91% are singletons; the top ten hold 1.5%. CDR1 is ENHRY, CDR2 SYGVKD, per germline. Trimming left V 2 bases short and J 1 base short, with 9 bases between. This CDR3 is built from 14 residues. Material for sequencing was blood. The chain carries TRBV10-3 and TRBJ2-7, with D maybe TRBD1 (6 bases). The source is a woman aged 25-40 years in good health. CDR3 sequence (DNA): TGTGCCATCAGTGAGACGACAGGTTCCTACGAGCAGTACTTC. Translation: CAISETTGSYEQYF.